The rows below give T cell receptor beta chains drawn from one sample of a study of tumor-infiltrating lymphocytes in localized non-small cell lung cancer. Produced via immunoSEQ multiplex PCR; TCRdb's table is partial and in-frame only. The sample includes approximately 12,000 clones, about four fifths of them seen just once. Sequenced: lung tumor tissue. These receptors were obtained from a human donor with non-small cell lung cancer. The CDR3 runs from the conserved cysteine through the conserved F or W. Each record gives: CDR3 DNA, CDR3 protein, clone size, V gene, D gene, J gene. D genes are given only for firm matches. Part of the rows lack a size; the others show once, few, many or a class for expanded clones.

cdr3_nt: TGTGCCAGCAGCCCCCGTCCGGGACAGGGGGCGGTTGGCTACACCTTC
cdr3_aa: CASSPRPGQGAVGYTF
clone_size: .
v_call: TRBV7-2
d_call: TRBD1
j_call: TRBJ1-2

cdr3_nt: TGCGCCAGCAGCTTGGCGGGGGGCCATAATGAAAAACTGTTTTTT
cdr3_aa: CASSLAGGHNEKLFF
clone_size: .
v_call: TRBV5-1
d_call: .
j_call: TRBJ1-4

cdr3_nt: TGCAGCGTTGAATTAAACGCCCCCTACGAGCAGTACTTC
cdr3_aa: CSVELNAPYEQYF
clone_size: .
v_call: TRBV29-1
d_call: .
j_call: TRBJ2-7

cdr3_nt: TGTGCCACCAGCAGAGAGGGTGGATGGGGTCGAAACTCCTACGAGCAGTACTTC
cdr3_aa: CATSREGGWGRNSYEQYF
clone_size: .
v_call: TRBV15
d_call: .
j_call: TRBJ2-7

cdr3_nt: TGTGCCAGCAGTTTGGTAAACACCGGGGAGCTGTTTTTT
cdr3_aa: CASSLVNTGELFF
clone_size: .
v_call: TRBV28
d_call: .
j_call: TRBJ2-2

cdr3_nt: TGTGCCAGCAGCTTAGGCCGGGACAGGGTCTCTGGGGCCAACGTCCTGACTTTC
cdr3_aa: CASSLGRDRVSGANVLTF
clone_size: .
v_call: TRBV7-8
d_call: TRBD1
j_call: TRBJ2-6

cdr3_nt: TGTGCCAGCAGCTTGATAAATCAGGCTGTGTACACCTTC
cdr3_aa: CASSLINQAVYTF
clone_size: few
v_call: TRBV5-6
d_call: .
j_call: TRBJ1-2

cdr3_nt: TGTGCCAGCAAAGGGGACAGGGTTAATGAAAAACTGTTTTTT
cdr3_aa: CASKGDRVNEKLFF
clone_size: few
v_call: TRBV2
d_call: TRBD1
j_call: TRBJ1-4

cdr3_nt: TGTGCCAGCAGCTCTACGGGGTATGCTAACTATGGCTACACCTTC
cdr3_aa: CASSSTGYANYGYTF
clone_size: .
v_call: TRBV28
d_call: .
j_call: TRBJ1-2

cdr3_nt: TGTGCCATCACAAGTGGCGACACGAACACCGGGGAGCTGTTTTTT
cdr3_aa: CAITSGDTNTGELFF
clone_size: .
v_call: TRBV10-3
d_call: .
j_call: TRBJ2-2

cdr3_nt: TGTGCCAGCAACACGGGACAGGGGGCATTCTCCTACGAGCAGTACTTC
cdr3_aa: CASNTGQGAFSYEQYF
clone_size: .
v_call: TRBV7-2
d_call: TRBD1
j_call: TRBJ2-7

cdr3_nt: TGTGCCAGCAGTCCCCCAGGGGTTCGGGAGCAGTACTTC
cdr3_aa: CASSPPGVREQYF
clone_size: .
v_call: TRBV5-6
d_call: .
j_call: TRBJ2-7

cdr3_nt: TGTGCCACCATACCAATCCGGACTAGCGGGAGGGCAGGCACCGGGGAGCTGTTTTTT
cdr3_aa: CATIPIRTSGRAGTGELFF
clone_size: .
v_call: TRBV15
d_call: TRBD2
j_call: TRBJ2-2

cdr3_nt: TGTGCCAGCAGAACAACAGGGAATTACAACTATGGCTACACCTTC
cdr3_aa: CASRTTGNYNYGYTF
clone_size: .
v_call: TRBV2
d_call: .
j_call: TRBJ1-2

cdr3_nt: TGTGCCTGGAGAAGGGGAAAGGCTGAAGCTTTCTTT
cdr3_aa: CAWRRGKAEAFF
clone_size: once
v_call: TRBV30
d_call: .
j_call: TRBJ1-1

cdr3_nt: TGCGCCAGCAGCTTCCGATCTAGCGGAATCACAGATACGCAGTATTTT
cdr3_aa: CASSFRSSGITDTQYF
clone_size: .
v_call: TRBV5-1
d_call: TRBD2
j_call: TRBJ2-3

cdr3_nt: TGCGCCAGCAGCCCCCTCACCTCCGGGACAGGGGGAGGCTACACCTTC
cdr3_aa: CASSPLTSGTGGGYTF
clone_size: once
v_call: TRBV4-3
d_call: TRBD1
j_call: TRBJ1-2

cdr3_nt: TGCAGCGTTGACGGACAGGGTTCGGGTGGCTACACCTTC
cdr3_aa: CSVDGQGSGGYTF
clone_size: medium-sized
v_call: TRBV29-1
d_call: TRBD1
j_call: TRBJ1-2

cdr3_nt: TGCGCCAGCCACCCCTTGGTGGTGGGGATGAACACTGAAGCTTTCTTT
cdr3_aa: CASHPLVVGMNTEAFF
clone_size: .
v_call: TRBV5-1
d_call: .
j_call: TRBJ1-1

cdr3_nt: TGTGCCAGCTCACCACCGGGGACACCCAGCGAGCAGTACTTC
cdr3_aa: CASSPPGTPSEQYF
clone_size: .
v_call: TRBV18
d_call: .
j_call: TRBJ2-7

cdr3_nt: TGTGCCAGCAGTCCGACAGGTCCCTGGAACGAGCAGTACTTC
cdr3_aa: CASSPTGPWNEQYF
clone_size: .
v_call: TRBV6-5
d_call: .
j_call: TRBJ2-7

cdr3_nt: TGTGCCAGCAGCCAGGAACAGGGGCGAGGAGGCTACACCTTC
cdr3_aa: CASSQEQGRGGYTF
clone_size: few
v_call: TRBV14
d_call: TRBD1
j_call: TRBJ1-2

cdr3_nt: TGTGCCAGCAGCAAAACCGGGACAGTGAGCGGGGAAGAAAAACTGTTTTTT
cdr3_aa: CASSKTGTVSGEEKLFF
clone_size: .
v_call: TRBV21-1
d_call: .
j_call: TRBJ1-4

cdr3_nt: TGCGCCAGCAGCCAAGGATGGGGCCAACTTAATGAAAAACTGTTTTTT
cdr3_aa: CASSQGWGQLNEKLFF
clone_size: .
v_call: TRBV4-1
d_call: .
j_call: TRBJ1-4

cdr3_nt: TGTGCCAGCAGCTGGCGGGGGTACAATGAGCAGTTCTTC
cdr3_aa: CASSWRGYNEQFF
clone_size: .
v_call: TRBV12-1
d_call: .
j_call: TRBJ2-1

cdr3_nt: TGTGCCAGCAGATCTGTAGCGCTGGGGGGTTTCAATGAGCAGTTCTTC
cdr3_aa: CASRSVALGGFNEQFF
clone_size: .
v_call: TRBV28
d_call: .
j_call: TRBJ2-1

cdr3_nt: TGCGCCAGCAGCTATCAGGGATTCTCTGGAAACACCATATATTTT
cdr3_aa: CASSYQGFSGNTIYF
clone_size: .
v_call: TRBV5-1
d_call: .
j_call: TRBJ1-3

cdr3_nt: TGTGCCAGCAGAAAGAGCTCCTATAATTCACCCCTCCACTTT
cdr3_aa: CASRKSSYNSPLHF
clone_size: once
v_call: TRBV7-2
d_call: .
j_call: TRBJ1-6

cdr3_nt: TGTGCCAGCAGCCGGAGGGAGAATGAGCAGTTCTTC
cdr3_aa: CASSRRENEQFF
clone_size: .
v_call: TRBV7-2
d_call: .
j_call: TRBJ2-1

cdr3_nt: TGTGCCAGCAGTTCTTGGGTGGGGAGTCTCTACGAGCAGTACTTC
cdr3_aa: CASSSWVGSLYEQYF
clone_size: .
v_call: TRBV27
d_call: .
j_call: TRBJ2-7

cdr3_nt: TGCAGCGTGACGGGACTAGCGGGATATGGTACGCAGTATTTT
cdr3_aa: CSVTGLAGYGTQYF
clone_size: .
v_call: TRBV29-1
d_call: TRBD2
j_call: TRBJ2-3

cdr3_nt: TGCGCCAGCAGCCTCGGGACACTGAACACCGGGGAGCTGTTTTTT
cdr3_aa: CASSLGTLNTGELFF
clone_size: .
v_call: TRBV5-1
d_call: .
j_call: TRBJ2-2

cdr3_nt: TGCGCCAGCAGCCAAGATTTGGCAGGTTTCTCTGGAAACACCATATATTTT
cdr3_aa: CASSQDLAGFSGNTIYF
clone_size: once
v_call: TRBV4-1
d_call: .
j_call: TRBJ1-3

cdr3_nt: TGTGCCAGCCGGGGACAAAGTAATTCACCCCTCCACTTT
cdr3_aa: CASRGQSNSPLHF
clone_size: few
v_call: TRBV18
d_call: .
j_call: TRBJ1-6

cdr3_nt: TGTGCCAGTAGTATAGCAGGGTCTGGGGCCAACGTCCTGACTTTC
cdr3_aa: CASSIAGSGANVLTF
clone_size: .
v_call: TRBV19
d_call: .
j_call: TRBJ2-6

cdr3_nt: TGTGCCAGCAGCTTCGGGCTAACAGGGCCTTCCTACGAGCAGTACTTC
cdr3_aa: CASSFGLTGPSYEQYF
clone_size: .
v_call: TRBV7-9
d_call: .
j_call: TRBJ2-7

cdr3_nt: TGTGCCAGCAGCTTTAGCGGGCCCCAGAGGTGGTACGAGCAGTACTTC
cdr3_aa: CASSFSGPQRWYEQYF
clone_size: .
v_call: TRBV7-9
d_call: TRBD2
j_call: TRBJ2-7

cdr3_nt: TGTGCCAGCCAGTCGGGCAATCAGCCCCAGCATTTT
cdr3_aa: CASQSGNQPQHF
clone_size: .
v_call: TRBV25-1
d_call: .
j_call: TRBJ1-5

cdr3_nt: TGCGCCACCCTCCGCCAAGAGACCCAGTACTTC
cdr3_aa: CATLRQETQYF
clone_size: .
v_call: TRBV23-1
d_call: .
j_call: TRBJ2-5

cdr3_nt: TGTGCCTGGAGTAACGAAGGGGAGCTGTTTTTT
cdr3_aa: CAWSNEGELFF
clone_size: .
v_call: TRBV30
d_call: .
j_call: TRBJ2-2

cdr3_nt: TGTGCCATCAGGGGGTTGATCGGGGAGCTGTTTTTT
cdr3_aa: CAIRGLIGELFF
clone_size: .
v_call: TRBV10-3
d_call: .
j_call: TRBJ2-2

cdr3_nt: TGTGCCAGCAGCGTAGCCGGGACCTACAATGAGCAGTTCTTC
cdr3_aa: CASSVAGTYNEQFF
clone_size: once
v_call: TRBV9
d_call: .
j_call: TRBJ2-1

cdr3_nt: TGTGCCAGTACGGGACAGCTAAGTACCTATGGCTACACCTTC
cdr3_aa: CASTGQLSTYGYTF
clone_size: .
v_call: TRBV19
d_call: TRBD1
j_call: TRBJ1-2

cdr3_nt: TGTGCCAGCAGCTTAATCAGGTCCGAAAAACTGTTTTTT
cdr3_aa: CASSLIRSEKLFF
clone_size: once
v_call: TRBV7-2
d_call: .
j_call: TRBJ1-4

cdr3_nt: TGCAGCGTTGAAGGGGTGGTCAGGAGGGTAAACACCTTC
cdr3_aa: CSVEGVVRRVNTF
clone_size: few
v_call: TRBV29-1
d_call: .
j_call: TRBJ1-2

cdr3_nt: TGTGCCAGCAGTTCCCGGATCAACGAGCAGTACTTC
cdr3_aa: CASSSRINEQYF
clone_size: .
v_call: TRBV6-6
d_call: .
j_call: TRBJ2-7

cdr3_nt: TGTGCCAGCAGCCGCTCCTATCAGCACGGTGGCTACACCTTC
cdr3_aa: CASSRSYQHGGYTF
clone_size: .
v_call: TRBV7-3
d_call: .
j_call: TRBJ1-2

cdr3_nt: TGTGCCAGCGCGCCGGGGCGGGCCTACGAGCAGTACTTC
cdr3_aa: CASAPGRAYEQYF
clone_size: .
v_call: TRBV6-6
d_call: .
j_call: TRBJ2-7

cdr3_nt: TGTGCCAGCAGCTTGGATATAGGGCGCAGGGATCAGCCCCAGCATTTT
cdr3_aa: CASSLDIGRRDQPQHF
clone_size: .
v_call: TRBV7-2
d_call: .
j_call: TRBJ1-5

cdr3_nt: TGTGCCAGCAGCCAAGATTATCGGGGCAGCGAGTTGAGTGGTCACAATGAGCAGTTCTTC
cdr3_aa: CASSQDYRGSELSGHNEQFF
clone_size: .
v_call: TRBV14
d_call: .
j_call: TRBJ2-1

cdr3_nt: TGCAGCGTGGCTGGCAGTCTCCAAGAGACCCAGTACTTC
cdr3_aa: CSVAGSLQETQYF
clone_size: .
v_call: TRBV29-1
d_call: .
j_call: TRBJ2-5

cdr3_nt: TGTGCCAGCAGCTTAGCCACGGGACTAGCAGGCCATGAGCAGTTCTTC
cdr3_aa: CASSLATGLAGHEQFF
clone_size: .
v_call: TRBV11-2
d_call: TRBD2
j_call: TRBJ2-1

cdr3_nt: TGTGCCAGTAGTCTCGGGGGGGGGAGCACAGATACGCAGTATTTT
cdr3_aa: CASSLGGGSTDTQYF
clone_size: .
v_call: TRBV19
d_call: TRBD2
j_call: TRBJ2-3

cdr3_nt: TGTGCCAGCAGCTTGAAACTAGCGAACCAAGAGACCCAGTACTTC
cdr3_aa: CASSLKLANQETQYF
clone_size: .
v_call: TRBV5-8
d_call: TRBD2
j_call: TRBJ2-5

cdr3_nt: TGTGCCAGCAGTCCTTGGGGGGAAGGTAACACCGGGGAGCTGTTTTTT
cdr3_aa: CASSPWGEGNTGELFF
clone_size: .
v_call: TRBV5-6
d_call: .
j_call: TRBJ2-2

cdr3_nt: TGCGCCAGCAGCTTGAAGGCAGGCCCTCCCTACAATGAGCAGTTCTTC
cdr3_aa: CASSLKAGPPYNEQFF
clone_size: .
v_call: TRBV5-1
d_call: .
j_call: TRBJ2-1